This T cell receptor beta chain is from a study of blood T cell repertoires in COVID-19. V lost 4 bases and J lost 5; bases outside the gene matches: 5. Germline V gene sequence: CDR1 MNHEY, CDR2 SVGAGI. The CDR3 is 16 residues long. Sequencing used immunoSEQ multiplex PCR; TCRdb keeps in-frame clones, though not all of them. Of 250,000 to 300,000 clones in the sample, about 80% were seen once. The V gene is TRBV6-5, the J gene TRBJ2-2, with 12 bases identical to TRBD2. The TCR originated in a woman aged 80 or older with acute or convalescent COVID-19. The sequencing input was peripheral blood. CDR3 nucleotide sequence: TGTGCCAGCAGTTCCCTAGCGGGAGGGGAGACCGGGGAGCTGTTTTTT. This gives the protein CASSSLAGGETGELFF.